This entry lists 26 T cell receptor beta chains sequenced from one sample in a study of graft-versus-host responses after intestinal transplantation. Repertoires were generated with immunoSEQ multiplex PCR, while TCRdb's copy carries only in-frame clones and drops some. Here the sample spans tens of thousands of clones, about nine tenths being singletons. Their antigens remain unidentified. Source: unstimulated CD4+ T cells sorted from spleen or lymph node cells, taken before intestinal transplant. These receptors were obtained from a human donor who received an intestinal transplant.

This chain connects TRBV21-1 to TRBJ2-1; the table's D gene call, TRBD2, was not cross checked with the DNA. TRBV21-1 is described as a pseudogene. This CDR3 is built from 16 residues. The CDR3 bases are TGTGCCAGCAGCGCCTATTATGGGAGTTCCCAGAGGGAGCAGTTCTTC. Residues: CASSAYYGSSQREQFF.

The rearrangement links TRBV10-2 to TRBJ1-5; D gene uncertain. The CDR3 runs to 16 residues. CDR1 is WSHSY and CDR2 is SAAADI in the germline V gene. Trimming removed 4 bases from V and 0 bases from J, with 13 bases in between. The CDR3 DNA is TGCGCCAGCAGTGCAGCACGAACTTATAGCAATCAGCCCCAGCATTTT. It codes for CASSAARTYSNQPQHF.

The rearrangement joins TRBV19 to TRBJ1-2; 8 bases align to TRBD1. CDR3 length: 14 amino acids. In germline, CDR1 is LNHDA, CDR2 SQIVND (reference sequence). Trimming cost V 3 bases and J 4 bases; bases outside gene matches: 4. The CDR3 nucleotides read TGTGCCAGTAGTATCGCGGGACAGGTCTATGGCTACACCTTC. Residues: CASSIAGQVYGYTF.

The chain uses TRBV5-1 and TRBJ2-7; 7 nucleotides match TRBD2. The V segment lost 4 bases and the J segment 3 bases; nucleotides outside the gene matches: 7. Germline V gives CDR1 SGHRS, CDR2 YFSETQ. The CDR3 spans 14 residues. CDR3 protein: CASSPTSLRYEQYF. The CDR3 coding sequence is TGCGCCAGCAGCCCGACTAGCTTGCGCTACGAGCAGTACTTC. Filled out from reference TRBV5-1 and TRBJ2-7, the complete variable domain reads KAGVTQTPRYLIKTRGQQVTLSCSPISGHRSVSWYQQTPGQGLQFLFEYFSETQRNKGNFPGRFSGRQFSNSRSEMNVSTLELGDSALYLCASSPTSLRYEQYFGPGTRLTVT.

The rearrangement links TRBV4-1 to TRBJ2-7, with no clear D. This CDR3 is 15 amino acids long. CDR1 MGHRA and CDR2 YSYEKL come from the germline V gene. V was trimmed by 3 bases and J by 7 bases, leaving 19 bases between them. The CDR3 nucleotides read TGCGCCAGCAGCCAGCTGCCTGTAAATATGGGAGAGCAGTACTTC. Translated: CASSQLPVNMGEQYF.

The chain joins TRBV6-5 to TRBJ1-1; D call uncertain. The germline V and J ends were trimmed by 0 bases and 7 bases, with 12 bases remaining between them. Germline V gene lookup returns CDR1 MNHEY and CDR2 SVGAGI. The CDR3 length is 14 residues. In nucleotides, the CDR3 is TGTGCCAGCAGTTACTCGCGGAGGGTGAGTGAAGCTTTCTTT. Protein: CASSYSRRVSEAFF.

This rearrangement joins TRBV6-5 to TRBJ2-7; D unclear. The V gene's germline CDR1 is MNHEY and CDR2 SVGAGI. CDR3 size: 14 residues. V gave up 2 bases and J gave up 2 bases, with 10 bases separating them. The CDR3 DNA is TGTGCCAGCAGTTACAAATCTGGGACCTACGAGCAGTACTTC. Translated: CASSYKSGTYEQYF.

The chain joins TRBV29-1 to TRBJ2-1; 8 bases are a match to TRBD2. Per the germline V gene, CDR1 is SQVTM and CDR2 is ANQGSEA. The CDR3 has 13 amino acids. Unmatched junction bases numbered 5, after V lost 7 bases and J lost 3 bases. The CDR3 nucleotides read TGCAGCGCAACTAGCGGCAACTACAATGAGCAGTTCTTC. Its translation: CSATSGNYNEQFF.

This chain connects TRBV19 to TRBJ2-7, with 12 bases matching TRBD2. CDR1 and CDR2 (germline): LNHDA, SQIVND (reference sequence). J lost 3 bases, V lost 4 bases, and 16 bases had no gene match. The length of the CDR3 is 19 residues. Here the CDR3 DNA reads TGTGCCAGTAGTAAAACGACAGGCTACGGGACTAGCGGGTTCTACGAGCAGTACTTC. It specifies CASSKTTGYGTSGFYEQYF.

The chain is built from TRBV15 and TRBJ2-7; 10 nucleotides align to TRBD2. Germline trimming cut 4 bases from V and 3 bases from J; bases unmatched to any gene: 18. The CDR3 spans 19 residues. Per germline, CDR1 LNHNV and CDR2 YYDKDF (reference sequence). The CDR3 nucleotides read TGTGCCACCAGCAAGCGACTAGCGGGCATCTCCCGTACTAACTACGAGCAGTACTTC. It translates to CATSKRLAGISRTNYEQYF. The complete variable domain, with remaining parts taken from reference TRBV15 and TRBJ2-7, reads DAMVIQNPRYQVTQFGKPVTLSCSQTLNHNVMYWYQQKSSQAPKLLFHYYDKDFNNEADTPDNFQSRRPNTSFCFLDIRSPGLGDTAMYLCATSKRLAGISRTNYEQYFGPGTRLTVT.

The chain recombines TRBV6-6 with TRBJ2-7; 7 bases are shared with TRBD1. V lost 6 bases to trimming and J lost 0 bases; unmatched junction nucleotides: 5. From germline, CDR1 is MNHNY and CDR2 SVGAGI (reference sequence). The CDR3 loop spans 14 amino acids. As DNA, the CDR3 is TGTGCCAGCAGAACCGGGACAGCCTCCTACGAGCAGTACTTC. Its translation is CASRTGTASYEQYF.

The chain recombines TRBV18 with TRBJ2-2; D remains ambiguous. Trimming shortened V by 2 bases and J by 7 bases, and 8 bases separated the two germline ends. The CDR3 has 13 amino acids. CDR1 and CDR2 (germline): KGHSH, LQKENI. The CDR3 DNA reads TGTGCCAGCTCACCAAGGGAAATCGGGGAGCTGTTTTTT. Its translation: CASSPREIGELFF.

This clone was observed a single time. The gene calls are TRBV19 and TRBJ1-4; D is unresolved. The CDR3 runs 14 residues. V was cut by 6 bases and J by 0 bases, with 8 bases left in between. Germline V gives CDR1 LNHDA, CDR2 SQIVND (reference sequence). Written as DNA, the CDR3 is TGTGCCAGTAGGTGGGCGGCAACTAATGAAAAACTGTTTTTT. It codes for CASRWAATNEKLFF.

Remarks on this clone: The identical CDR3 is also encoded by other nucleotide sequences in the sample. V and J are TRBV7-3 and TRBJ2-7; no reliable D call. V lost 2 bases and J lost 1, with 12 bases in between. The CDR3 covers 15 residues. The germline gives CDR1 SGHTA, CDR2 FQGTGA. The CDR3 loop reads CASSLDGPLSYEQYF. In DNA form, the CDR3 reads TGTGCCAGCAGCTTAGACGGGCCCCTTTCCTACGAGCAGTACTTC.

The chain is built from TRBV11-2 and TRBJ1-2; no firm D call. Germline V gene data show CDR1 as SGHAT and CDR2 as FQNNGV. The CDR3 consists of 13 residues. Trimming took 5 bases from V and 3 from J, leaving 10 bases between them. This CDR3 is CASSPTGDYGYTF. The CDR3 DNA reads as TGTGCCAGCAGCCCAACCGGGGACTATGGCTACACCTTC.

This clone was counted a single time. The chain employs TRBV18 and TRBJ2-3, with a possible D match to TRBD1 (5 bases). Trimming took off 1 base at V and 3 bases at J, with 11 bases between the two ends. This CDR3 comprises 15 residues. Germline V gene sequence: CDR1 KGHSH, CDR2 LQKENI. This CDR3 reads CASSPHPGRTDTQYF. CDR3 nucleotides: TGTGCCAGCTCACCACATCCAGGGCGGACAGATACGCAGTATTTT.

The chain carries TRBV7-7 and TRBJ2-7; D is uncertain. CDR1 SSHAT and CDR2 FNYEAQ come from the germline V gene (reference sequence). The germline V and J ends were trimmed by 1 base and 2 bases, with 12 bases remaining between them. The CDR3 extends over 15 amino acids. CDR3 DNA: TGTGCCAGCAGCTTAGTCGACACACTACCCTACGAGCAGTACTTC. It codes for CASSLVDTLPYEQYF. Filled out from reference TRBV7-7 and TRBJ2-7, the complete variable domain reads GAGVSQSPRYKVTKRGQDVTLRCDPISSHATLYWYQQALGQGPEFLTYFNYEAQPDKSGLPSDRFSAERPEGSISTLTIQRTEQRDSAMYRCASSLVDTLPYEQYFGPGTRLTVT.

The chain uses TRBV2 and TRBJ2-2; possible D gene TRBD2, 6 bases. The CDR3 contains 14 residues. The V gene's germline CDR1 is SNHLY and CDR2 FYNNEI. Trimming shortened V by 6 bases and J by 1 base, and 9 bases separated the two germline ends. This CDR3 is CASRRDLNTGELFF. The CDR3 region has the DNA TGTGCCAGCAGACGGGACTTGAACACCGGGGAGCTGTTTTTT.

This chain joins TRBV5-4 and TRBJ2-1; 8 bases line up with TRBD1. With 4 bases clipped from V and 6 bases from J, the junction kept 9 bases outside the gene matches. Germline V gives CDR1 SGHNT, CDR2 YYREEE (reference sequence). CDR3 length: 15 residues. CDR3 loop: CASSGGQGVFNEQFF. The CDR3 bases are TGTGCCAGCAGCGGAGGACAGGGAGTTTTCAATGAGCAGTTCTTC.

The V gene is TRBV28, the J gene TRBJ2-1; possibly TRBD2 for D (5 bases). V shed 7 bases and J shed 7 bases, with 20 bases lying between them. This CDR3 spans 15 amino acids. Germline V gene data show CDR1 as MDHEN and CDR2 as SYDVKM. Here the CDR3 DNA reads TGTGCCAGCACCCACACGGGGTGGAAAAAAAATGAGCAGTTCTTC. Translation gives CASTHTGWKKNEQFF.

The CDR3 DNA reads TGTGCCAGCAGCCAAGTACACGGTCTAAGAAACGAGCAGTACTTC. It translates to CASSQVHGLRNEQYF. The chain joins TRBV4-2 to TRBJ2-7; D remains unclear. CDR3 length: 15 amino acids. Trimming took off 1 base at V and 5 bases at J, with 15 bases between the two ends. In germline, CDR1 is LGHNA, CDR2 YNFKEQ.

The V gene is TRBV5-6, the J gene TRBJ1-2, with a possible D match to TRBD1 (5 bases). The germline V gene has CDR1 SGHDT and CDR2 YYEEEE. V lost 2 bases to trimming and J lost 8 bases, with 25 bases between them. The length of the CDR3 is 17 residues. The chain's CDR3 is CASSFVGRDSREVGYTF. Written as DNA, the CDR3 is TGTGCCAGCAGCTTTGTGGGGAGAGACAGCCGCGAGGTCGGCTACACCTTC.

The chain carries TRBV18 and TRBJ1-2, with D perhaps matching TRBD1 (5 bases). Germline V lookup: CDR1 KGHSH, CDR2 LQKENI. The CDR3 totals 12 residues. Trimming took 3 bases from V and 6 from J, leaving 8 bases between them. In DNA form, the CDR3 reads TGTGCCAGCTCACCGGGGCCCGATGGCTACACCTTC. This sequence encodes CASSPGPDGYTF.

The chain couples TRBV13 to TRBJ2-6, with D possibly being TRBD1 or TRBD2 (5 bases each). The germline V and J ends were trimmed by 5 bases and 2 bases, with 13 bases remaining between them. The CDR3 extends over 16 amino acids. CDR1 and CDR2 from the germline V gene are PRHDT and FYEKMQ (reference sequence). CDR3 in amino acids: CASSPGTSPGANVLTF. CDR3 coding DNA: TGTGCCAGCAGCCCCGGGACCAGCCCTGGGGCCAACGTCCTGACTTTC.

For this clone: In the same sample, other DNA sequences code for this CDR3. The V and J genes are TRBV6-6 and TRBJ1-4, with a weak D call TRBD1 (5 bases). Germline values: CDR1 MNHNY, CDR2 SVGAGI (reference sequence). V was shortened by 9 bases and J by 2 bases, with 10 bases between the two germline ends. The CDR3 is 13 residues long. Here the CDR3 DNA reads TGTGCCAGTCGAGGGACTACTAATGAAAAACTGTTTTTT. Its translation: CASRGTTNEKLFF.

The chain uses TRBV5-1 and TRBJ2-3; TRBD1 might be the D (5 bases). V was shortened by 5 bases and J by 5 bases, with 15 bases between the two germline ends. Germline values: CDR1 SGHRS, CDR2 YFSETQ. The CDR3 loop spans 14 amino acids. CDR3 sequence reads: CASSDDRVLDTQYF. The CDR3 DNA sequence: TGCGCCAGCAGTGACGACAGAGTGCTAGATACGCAGTATTTT.